The present T cell receptor beta chain was sequenced within a study of T cell repertoires in cytomegalovirus infection. TCRdb redid the calling of the reads with MiXCR, one entry per CDR3 protein. The data show around 550,000 distinct CDR3 sequences, about 26% seen once. V shed 11 bases and J shed 4 bases, with 15 bases lying between them. Germline V gene lookup returns CDR1 MNHNY and CDR2 SVGAGI (reference sequence). This CDR3 spans 13 amino acids. V usage is TRBV6-6 and J usage is TRBJ2-1; D may match TRBD1 or TRBD2 (6 bases each). Sequenced material: PBMCs. This sequence originates from a human donor in good health (CMV status not recorded). Some clones in this sample may be carry-over from other donors' samples. CDR3 nucleotide sequence: TGTGCCGTTACGGAGGGGGGATACAATGAGCAGTTCTTC. Encoded protein: CAVTEGGYNEQFF.